The T cell receptor beta chain described here comes from a study of blood T cell repertoires in COVID-19. Whole-study context: In each case, the material was cDNA or gDNA derived from T cells, B-cell-depleted T cells, or PBMCs.

Here immunoSEQ multiplex PCR was the method, and the copy in TCRdb shows in-frame clones only, minus some. The sample holds 200,000 to 250,000 clones, about 87% seen once. The sample was peripheral blood. The receptor's source is a young man with COVID-19, enrolled during active disease.

CDR3 in DNA: TGTGCCACCAGTGATAAACGGGACACTCCACGCGAGCAGTACTTC. Protein sequence: CATSDKRDTPREQYF. The chain employs TRBV24-1 and TRBJ2-7, with D perhaps TRBD1 (6 bases). The CDR3 is made up of 15 amino acids. Trimming removed 3 bases at V and 6 bases at J, with 17 bases between. Germline CDR1 and CDR2: KGHDR and SFDVKD.